This is a list of T cell receptor beta chains from one sample in a study of early T cells in non-severe SARS-CoV-2 infection. TCRdb re-called the 5' RACE reads through MiXCR, storing one row per CDR3 protein. The data hold about 110,000 distinct CDR3 sequences, with 12% observed a single time. The sequenced material came from whole blood. Receptors originate from an adult who was a healthcare worker with PCR-confirmed SARS-CoV-2 infection or an uninfected control (not recorded which). Both conserved end residues are part of each CDR3. Each record gives: J gene, V gene, clone size, D gene, CDR3 length, CDR3 protein, CDR3 DNA. The D gene is left open where the match is weak. Not every row has a clone size; where given, it reads once, few, many or a size class.

J gene: TRBJ2-1
V gene: TRBV2
clone size: -
D gene: -
CDR3 length: 14
CDR3 protein: CASSVGREGNEQFF
CDR3 DNA: TGTGCCAGCAGTGTAGGGCGGGAAGGGAATGAGCAGTTCTTC

J gene: TRBJ1-5
V gene: TRBV11-2
clone size: few
D gene: -
CDR3 length: 14
CDR3 protein: CASSLRDNNQPQHF
CDR3 DNA: TGTGCCAGCAGCCTCCGGGACAACAATCAGCCCCAGCATTTT

J gene: TRBJ1-1
V gene: TRBV7-6
clone size: -
D gene: -
CDR3 length: 13
CDR3 protein: CASSLQWKTEAFF
CDR3 DNA: TGTGCCAGCAGCTTACAGTGGAAAACTGAAGCTTTCTTT

J gene: TRBJ1-2
V gene: TRBV5-1
clone size: -
D gene: -
CDR3 length: 14
CDR3 protein: CASSLEGLNYGYTF
CDR3 DNA: TGCGCCAGCAGCTTGGAGGGACTGAACTATGGCTACACCTTC

J gene: TRBJ2-3
V gene: TRBV9
clone size: few
D gene: -
CDR3 length: 15
CDR3 protein: CASSAIGGGTDTQYF
CDR3 DNA: TGTGCCAGCAGCGCCATAGGAGGGGGCACAGATACGCAGTATTTT

J gene: TRBJ2-6
V gene: TRBV5-4
clone size: -
D gene: -
CDR3 length: 19
CDR3 protein: CASSLGRQVKSTGANVLTF
CDR3 DNA: TGTGCCAGCAGCTTGGGGCGACAGGTGAAATCAACTGGGGCCAACGTCCTGACTTTC

J gene: TRBJ2-3
V gene: TRBV6-5
clone size: many
D gene: TRBD2
CDR3 length: 15
CDR3 protein: CASSTSSGGLDTQYF
CDR3 DNA: TGTGCCAGCAGTACCTCTAGCGGGGGGTTGGATACGCAGTATTTT

J gene: TRBJ1-5
V gene: TRBV20-1
clone size: few
D gene: -
CDR3 length: 15
CDR3 protein: CSARAGTLGNQPQHF
CDR3 DNA: TGCAGTGCTAGAGCGGGGACTTTAGGCAATCAGCCCCAGCATTTT

J gene: TRBJ2-1
V gene: TRBV9
clone size: few
D gene: -
CDR3 length: 15
CDR3 protein: CASSVGRTGINEQFF
CDR3 DNA: TGTGCCAGCAGCGTGGGGAGAACTGGGATCAATGAGCAGTTCTTC

J gene: TRBJ1-1
V gene: TRBV29-1
clone size: -
D gene: -
CDR3 length: 12
CDR3 protein: CSGGFGDTEAFF
CDR3 DNA: TGCAGCGGGGGATTTGGGGACACTGAAGCTTTCTTT

J gene: TRBJ2-1
V gene: TRBV3-1
clone size: few
D gene: -
CDR3 length: 14
CDR3 protein: CASSQDWGYNEQFF
CDR3 DNA: TGTGCCAGCAGCCAAGATTGGGGATACAATGAGCAGTTCTTC

J gene: TRBJ1-6
V gene: TRBV6-6
clone size: few
D gene: -
CDR3 length: 15
CDR3 protein: CASRPPTGNNSPLHF
CDR3 DNA: TGTGCCAGCAGACCACCAACAGGGAATAATTCACCCCTCCACTTT

J gene: TRBJ2-1
V gene: TRBV20-1
clone size: few
D gene: TRBD1
CDR3 length: 13
CDR3 protein: CSASGTGSNEQFF
CDR3 DNA: TGCAGTGCTTCCGGGACAGGGTCCAATGAGCAGTTCTTC

J gene: TRBJ2-5
V gene: TRBV21-1
clone size: few
D gene: -
CDR3 length: 19
CDR3 protein: CASSKRDRGLLTLQETQYF
CDR3 DNA: TGTGCCAGCAGCAAAAGGGACAGGGGTCTTCTAACCCTCCAAGAGACCCAGTACTTC

J gene: TRBJ2-1
V gene: TRBV28
clone size: -
D gene: TRBD1
CDR3 length: 14
CDR3 protein: CASRQGSSYNEQFF
CDR3 DNA: TGTGCCAGCAGACAGGGGAGCTCCTACAATGAGCAGTTCTTC

J gene: TRBJ2-7
V gene: TRBV14
clone size: many
D gene: TRBD1
CDR3 length: 16
CDR3 protein: CASSRFQGQGDYEQYF
CDR3 DNA: TGTGCCAGCAGCCGTTTTCAAGGACAGGGGGACTACGAGCAGTACTTC

J gene: TRBJ1-6
V gene: TRBV7-2
clone size: few
D gene: -
CDR3 length: 12
CDR3 protein: CASSSGWTPLHF
CDR3 DNA: TGTGCCAGCAGCTCGGGATGGACACCCCTCCACTTT

J gene: TRBJ2-2
V gene: TRBV2
clone size: -
D gene: TRBD1
CDR3 length: 17
CDR3 protein: CASRSRTGAANTGELFF
CDR3 DNA: TGTGCCAGCAGATCTCGGACAGGAGCTGCGAACACCGGGGAGCTGTTTTTT

J gene: TRBJ2-5
V gene: TRBV9
clone size: few
D gene: -
CDR3 length: 14
CDR3 protein: CASSVTGFQETQYF
CDR3 DNA: TGTGCCAGCAGCGTCACAGGGTTCCAAGAGACCCAGTACTTC

J gene: TRBJ2-7
V gene: TRBV11-3
clone size: many
D gene: TRBD2
CDR3 length: 16
CDR3 protein: CASSPAELAGVYEQYF
CDR3 DNA: TGTGCCAGCAGCCCCGCGGAACTAGCGGGGGTCTACGAGCAGTACTTC

J gene: TRBJ2-1
V gene: TRBV18
clone size: many
D gene: TRBD2
CDR3 length: 16
CDR3 protein: CASSVGLAGVADEQFF
CDR3 DNA: TGTGCCAGCTCCGTGGGACTAGCGGGAGTTGCAGATGAGCAGTTCTTC

J gene: TRBJ2-3
V gene: TRBV20-1
clone size: few
D gene: TRBD2
CDR3 length: 14
CDR3 protein: CSAHLTSEGDTQYF
CDR3 DNA: TGCAGTGCACACCTGACTAGCGAGGGCGATACGCAGTATTTT

J gene: TRBJ1-2
V gene: TRBV5-1
clone size: many
D gene: -
CDR3 length: 14
CDR3 protein: CASSLGQQNYGYTF
CDR3 DNA: TGCGCCAGCAGCTTGGGTCAGCAGAACTATGGCTACACCTTC

J gene: TRBJ2-3
V gene: TRBV5-6
clone size: -
D gene: -
CDR3 length: 13
CDR3 protein: CASRDRLENTQYF
CDR3 DNA: TGTGCCAGCCGCGACCGCTTGGAGAATACGCAGTATTTT

J gene: TRBJ2-3
V gene: TRBV4-1
clone size: -
D gene: TRBD2
CDR3 length: 16
CDR3 protein: CASSHPRAGSTDTQYF
CDR3 DNA: TGCGCCAGCAGCCATCCTAGAGCGGGGAGCACAGATACGCAGTATTTT

J gene: TRBJ1-3
V gene: TRBV12-5
clone size: few
D gene: -
CDR3 length: 15
CDR3 protein: CASGLGTGSGNTIYF
CDR3 DNA: TGTGCTAGTGGTTTAGGGACGGGCTCTGGAAACACCATATATTTT

J gene: TRBJ1-1
V gene: TRBV2
clone size: -
D gene: TRBD1
CDR3 length: 14
CDR3 protein: CASTLDRVGTEAFF
CDR3 DNA: TGTGCCAGCACCCTAGACAGGGTGGGGACTGAAGCTTTCTTT

J gene: TRBJ1-1
V gene: TRBV7-9
clone size: -
D gene: -
CDR3 length: 14
CDR3 protein: CASSRPGAATEAFF
CDR3 DNA: TGTGCCAGCAGCCGCCCAGGGGCGGCCACTGAAGCTTTCTTT

J gene: TRBJ1-1
V gene: TRBV9
clone size: many
D gene: TRBD1
CDR3 length: 15
CDR3 protein: CASSRGTGDNTEAFF
CDR3 DNA: TGTGCCAGCAGCAGAGGGACAGGGGACAACACTGAAGCTTTCTTT

J gene: TRBJ1-2
V gene: TRBV29-1
clone size: -
D gene: -
CDR3 length: 12
CDR3 protein: CSVARDYYGYTF
CDR3 DNA: TGCAGCGTTGCAAGAGACTACTATGGCTACACCTTC

J gene: TRBJ2-1
V gene: TRBV3-1
clone size: few
D gene: TRBD2
CDR3 length: 14
CDR3 protein: CASSRLAGEAEQFF
CDR3 DNA: TGTGCCAGCAGCCGGCTAGCGGGAGAGGCTGAGCAGTTCTTC

J gene: TRBJ1-2
V gene: TRBV12-3/TRBV12-4
clone size: many
D gene: TRBD1
CDR3 length: 15
CDR3 protein: CASSLQRTGIDGYTF
CDR3 DNA: TGTGCCAGCAGTTTGCAGAGGACAGGGATCGATGGCTACACCTTC

J gene: TRBJ2-7
V gene: TRBV7-8
clone size: -
D gene: -
CDR3 length: 12
CDR3 protein: CASSLSPHEQYF
CDR3 DNA: TGTGCCAGCAGCTTAAGCCCGCACGAGCAGTACTTC

J gene: TRBJ1-1
V gene: TRBV7-9
clone size: few
D gene: -
CDR3 length: 14
CDR3 protein: CASSLDVRGTEAFF
CDR3 DNA: TGTGCCAGCAGCTTAGACGTGAGGGGGACTGAAGCTTTCTTT

J gene: TRBJ2-3
V gene: TRBV5-6
clone size: few
D gene: -
CDR3 length: 16
CDR3 protein: CASSLVSAGRRDTQYF
CDR3 DNA: TGTGCCAGCAGCTTGGTTTCGGCGGGCAGGCGAGATACGCAGTATTTT

J gene: TRBJ2-7
V gene: TRBV2
clone size: many
D gene: -
CDR3 length: 14
CDR3 protein: CASTGDTHSYEQYF
CDR3 DNA: TGTGCCAGCACGGGGGACACCCACTCCTACGAGCAGTACTTC

J gene: TRBJ1-1
V gene: TRBV20-1
clone size: many
D gene: -
CDR3 length: 14
CDR3 protein: CSARKDSQNTEAFF
CDR3 DNA: TGCAGTGCCCGAAAGGACAGCCAGAACACTGAAGCTTTCTTT

J gene: TRBJ2-1
V gene: TRBV10-1
clone size: few
D gene: TRBD2
CDR3 length: 14
CDR3 protein: CASFRLAPTVDRFF
CDR3 DNA: TGCGCCAGCTTCCGACTAGCGCCGACCGTAGATCGGTTCTTC

J gene: TRBJ1-5
V gene: TRBV21-1
clone size: -
D gene: -
CDR3 length: 20
CDR3 protein: CASSKWGGGQGVYSNQPQHF
CDR3 DNA: TGTGCCAGCAGCAAATGGGGTGGAGGACAGGGGGTTTATAGCAATCAGCCCCAGCATTTT

J gene: TRBJ2-3
V gene: TRBV3-1
clone size: -
D gene: -
CDR3 length: 13
CDR3 protein: CASSQARADTQYF
CDR3 DNA: TGTGCCAGCAGCCAAGCCAGGGCAGATACGCAGTATTTT

J gene: TRBJ2-4
V gene: TRBV5-4
clone size: -
D gene: -
CDR3 length: 14
CDR3 protein: CASSLDLAKNIQYF
CDR3 DNA: TGTGCCAGCAGCTTGGACTTAGCCAAAAACATTCAGTACTTC

J gene: TRBJ2-5
V gene: TRBV27
clone size: few
D gene: -
CDR3 length: 15
CDR3 protein: CASSPRVQHQETQYF
CDR3 DNA: TGTGCCAGCAGTCCCCGCGTGCAGCACCAAGAGACCCAGTACTTC

J gene: TRBJ2-6
V gene: TRBV7-3
clone size: -
D gene: -
CDR3 length: 20
CDR3 protein: CASSFPRGGSPPSGANVLTF
CDR3 DNA: TGTGCCAGCAGCTTTCCTAGGGGCGGATCCCCGCCATCTGGGGCCAACGTCCTGACTTTC

J gene: TRBJ1-5
V gene: TRBV6-6
clone size: -
D gene: -
CDR3 length: 14
CDR3 protein: CASSYSIYSWGQHF
CDR3 DNA: TGTGCCAGCAGTTACTCGATATATTCCTGGGGCCAGCATTTT

J gene: TRBJ1-5
V gene: TRBV12-3/TRBV12-4
clone size: many
D gene: -
CDR3 length: 13
CDR3 protein: CASIRGLNQPQHF
CDR3 DNA: TGTGCCAGCATAAGAGGTCTTAATCAGCCCCAGCATTTT

J gene: TRBJ2-2
V gene: TRBV5-1
clone size: many
D gene: -
CDR3 length: 15
CDR3 protein: CASSLQGSGPGELFF
CDR3 DNA: TGCGCCAGCAGCTTACAGGGCAGTGGTCCCGGGGAGCTGTTTTTT

J gene: TRBJ1-1
V gene: TRBV27
clone size: -
D gene: -
CDR3 length: 16
CDR3 protein: CASSSREQGRRTEAFF
CDR3 DNA: TGTGCCAGCAGTTCCCGCGAACAGGGCCGAAGGACTGAAGCTTTCTTT

J gene: TRBJ2-3
V gene: TRBV21-1
clone size: few
D gene: -
CDR3 length: 20
CDR3 protein: CASSKVKGAFWRHDTDTQYF
CDR3 DNA: TGTGCCAGCAGCAAAGTAAAAGGGGCTTTCTGGCGGCACGACACAGATACGCAGTATTTT

J gene: TRBJ1-2
V gene: TRBV4-1
clone size: many
D gene: -
CDR3 length: 14
CDR3 protein: CASSQTGTNYGYTF
CDR3 DNA: TGCGCCAGCAGCCAGACCGGGACTAACTATGGCTACACCTTC

J gene: TRBJ2-7
V gene: TRBV20-1
clone size: -
D gene: -
CDR3 length: 15
CDR3 protein: CSAREKLGGVYEQYF
CDR3 DNA: TGCAGTGCTAGAGAAAAGTTGGGCGGGGTCTACGAGCAGTACTTC

J gene: TRBJ2-1
V gene: TRBV28
clone size: few
D gene: TRBD2
CDR3 length: 19
CDR3 protein: CASSSLDSGRVFRYNEQFF
CDR3 DNA: TGTGCCAGCAGTTCCCTGGATAGCGGGAGAGTCTTCAGATACAATGAGCAGTTCTTC

J gene: TRBJ1-1
V gene: TRBV12-3/TRBV12-4
clone size: many
D gene: TRBD1
CDR3 length: 14
CDR3 protein: CASSLGQGETEAFF
CDR3 DNA: TGTGCCAGCAGTTTAGGACAGGGCGAGACTGAAGCTTTCTTT

J gene: TRBJ2-3
V gene: TRBV29-1
clone size: few
D gene: -
CDR3 length: 12
CDR3 protein: CSGEDLTDTQYF
CDR3 DNA: TGCAGCGGGGAGGACCTCACAGATACGCAGTATTTT

J gene: TRBJ2-5
V gene: TRBV28
clone size: many
D gene: TRBD1
CDR3 length: 14
CDR3 protein: CASGHDRGPETQYF
CDR3 DNA: TGTGCCAGCGGCCACGACAGGGGCCCAGAGACCCAGTACTTC

J gene: TRBJ2-1
V gene: TRBV6-4
clone size: few
D gene: TRBD1
CDR3 length: 16
CDR3 protein: CASSDSHRGAYNEQFF
CDR3 DNA: TGTGCCAGCAGTGACTCGCACAGGGGTGCCTACAATGAGCAGTTCTTC

J gene: TRBJ2-1
V gene: TRBV2
clone size: many
D gene: -
CDR3 length: 11
CDR3 protein: CASSEQREQFF
CDR3 DNA: TGTGCCAGCAGCGAACAGCGTGAGCAGTTCTTC

J gene: TRBJ2-7
V gene: TRBV28
clone size: -
D gene: -
CDR3 length: 16
CDR3 protein: CASSTRRTANPYEQYF
CDR3 DNA: TGTGCCAGCAGTACACGGAGGACAGCGAATCCCTACGAGCAGTACTTC

J gene: TRBJ1-5
V gene: TRBV3-1
clone size: many
D gene: TRBD1
CDR3 length: 14
CDR3 protein: CASSHGTGAEPQHF
CDR3 DNA: TGTGCCAGCAGCCACGGGACAGGGGCCGAGCCCCAGCATTTT

J gene: TRBJ1-2
V gene: TRBV28
clone size: -
D gene: -
CDR3 length: 12
CDR3 protein: CASSPATRGYTF
CDR3 DNA: TGTGCCAGCAGTCCCGCGACGCGGGGCTACACCTTC

J gene: TRBJ2-1
V gene: TRBV5-1
clone size: few
D gene: -
CDR3 length: 15
CDR3 protein: CASSLGQGYYNEQFF
CDR3 DNA: TGCGCCAGCAGCTTGGGCCAGGGATACTACAATGAGCAGTTCTTC